This T cell receptor beta chain was sequenced during a study of CD8 T cell repertoires and HIV-1 epitope variants. Study as a whole: Twenty-five autologous and known Gag and Nef epitope variant peptides each stimulated T cells separately. Epitopes were three Gag families plus Nef HW9 and YT9. 1M T cells were kept uncultured as a baseline.

Per germline, CDR1 SGHNT and CDR2 YYREEE (reference sequence). This CDR3 has 16 residues. After removal of 0 bases from V and 2 bases from J, the junction contained 1 base not matched to a gene. The protocol was immunoSEQ multiplex PCR, while the TCRdb copy is restricted to in-frame clones and leaves out a portion. The table lists about 4,800 clones, 66% of them singletons. Findings and limits, study-wide: The TAALDMSHF plasma variant had no responses, unlike KF9 (roughly 5 clonotypes) and HW9 (one).

Comments on this clone: Its antigen remains unidentified.

The V gene is TRBV5-4, the J gene TRBJ2-4, with 11 bases matching TRBD1. The sequenced sample was cultured CD8+ T cells derived from PBMCs. The receptor was derived from a male donor with HIV. CDR3 sequence reads: CASSLGDRGTKNIQYF. DNA for the CDR3: TGTGCCAGCAGCTTGGGGGACAGGGGGACCAAAAACATTCAGTACTTC.